The clone carrying this TCR beta chain is medium-sized within its sample. Its antigen is unknown. This sample stems from a study of spatial heterogeneity in lung cancer. A distinct unique molecular identifier was carried by each TCR cDNA molecule. TCRdb reprocessed the 5' RACE reads via MiXCR and lists one record per CDR3 protein. In the table there are around 8,600 distinct CDR3 sequences, 5.5% to 8% of which are singletons. Trimming stripped 6 bases from V and 2 bases from J, with 13 bases between. The length of the CDR3 is 14 residues. From germline, CDR1 is SQVTM and CDR2 ANQGSEA. General study results and limits: Expanded TCRs that were ubiquitous or regional had counts tracking ubiquitous and regional nonsynonymous mutations, respectively. Tumors with more nonsynonymous mutations had more expanded intratumoral alpha and beta TCRs.

The time point: sample taken at primary tumor resection. The study sequenced unsorted whole RNA from tumor, nontumor lung or frozen PBMC. The clonotype was recovered from a female donor with early-stage non-small cell lung cancer. The sequences come from lung tumor tissue, collected at surgery. The chain couples TRBV29-1 to TRBJ1-4; the D gene is possibly TRBD1 (5 bases). CDR3 nucleotides: TGCAGCGTCCAGCAGGGAGCTACTAATGAAAAACTGTTTTTT. This sequence encodes CSVQQGATNEKLFF. The whole variable domain, filled in from reference TRBV29-1 and TRBJ1-4, reads SAVISQKPSRDICQRGTSLTIQCQVDSQVTMMFWYRQQPGQSLTLIATANQGSEATYESGFVIDKFPISRPNLTFSTLTVSNMSPEDSSIYLCSVQQGATNEKLFFGSGTQLSVL.